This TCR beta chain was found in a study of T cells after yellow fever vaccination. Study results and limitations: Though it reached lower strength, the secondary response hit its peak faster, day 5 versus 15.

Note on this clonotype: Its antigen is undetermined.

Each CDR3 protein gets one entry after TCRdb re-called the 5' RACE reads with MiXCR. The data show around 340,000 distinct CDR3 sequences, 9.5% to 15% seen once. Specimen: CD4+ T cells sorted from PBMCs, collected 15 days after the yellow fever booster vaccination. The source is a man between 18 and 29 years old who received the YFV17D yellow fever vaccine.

CDR3: CASSSRTSGGAGELFF. CDR3 nucleotide sequence: TGTGCCAGCAGCTCCCGGACTAGCGGGGGGGCCGGGGAGCTGTTTTTT. This rearrangement joins TRBV11-2 to TRBJ2-2; 15 bases fit TRBD2. Germline V CDR1 and CDR2: SGHAT, FQNNGV. V trimming: 4 bases; J trimming: 6 bases; junction bases outside the gene matches: 3. The CDR3 loop spans 16 amino acids.